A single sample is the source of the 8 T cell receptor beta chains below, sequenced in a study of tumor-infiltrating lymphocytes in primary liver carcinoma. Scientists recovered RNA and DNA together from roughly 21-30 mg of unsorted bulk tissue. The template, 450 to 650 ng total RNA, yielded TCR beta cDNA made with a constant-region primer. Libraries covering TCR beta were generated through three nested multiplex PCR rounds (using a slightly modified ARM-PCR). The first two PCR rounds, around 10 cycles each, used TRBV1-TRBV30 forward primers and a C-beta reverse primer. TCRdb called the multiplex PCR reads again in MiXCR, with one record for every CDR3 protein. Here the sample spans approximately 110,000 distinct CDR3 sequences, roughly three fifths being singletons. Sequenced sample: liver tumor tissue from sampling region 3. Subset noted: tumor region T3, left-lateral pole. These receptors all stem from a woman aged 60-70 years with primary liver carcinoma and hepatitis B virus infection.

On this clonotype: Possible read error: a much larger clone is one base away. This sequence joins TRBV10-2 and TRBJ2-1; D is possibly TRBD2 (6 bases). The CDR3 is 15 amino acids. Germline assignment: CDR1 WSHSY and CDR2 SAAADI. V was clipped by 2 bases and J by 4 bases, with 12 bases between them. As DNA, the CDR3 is TGCGCCAGCAGTGAGGGGACTTGCAATTACAATGAGCAGTTCTTC. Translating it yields CASSEGTCNYNEQFF.

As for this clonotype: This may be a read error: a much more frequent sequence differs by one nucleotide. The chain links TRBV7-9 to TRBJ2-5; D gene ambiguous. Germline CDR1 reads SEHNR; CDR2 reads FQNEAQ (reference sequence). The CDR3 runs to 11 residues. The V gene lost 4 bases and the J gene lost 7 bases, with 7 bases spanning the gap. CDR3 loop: CASSSWGTQYF. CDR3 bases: TGTGCCAGCAGCTCGTGGGGGACCCAGTACTTC. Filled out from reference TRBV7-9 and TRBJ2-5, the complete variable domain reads DTGVSQNPRHKITKRGQNVTFRCDPISEHNRLYWYRQTLGQGPEFLTYFQNEAQLEKSRLLSDRFSAERPKGSFSTLEIQRTEQGDSAMYLCASSSWGTQYFGPGTRLLVL.

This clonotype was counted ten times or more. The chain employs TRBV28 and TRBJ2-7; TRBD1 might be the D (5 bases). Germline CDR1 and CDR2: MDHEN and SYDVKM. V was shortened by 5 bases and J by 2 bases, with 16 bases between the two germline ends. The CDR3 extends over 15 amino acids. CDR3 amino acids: CASSATGSLTYEQYF. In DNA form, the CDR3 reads TGTGCCAGCAGTGCCACAGGTTCCCTGACCTACGAGCAGTACTTC.

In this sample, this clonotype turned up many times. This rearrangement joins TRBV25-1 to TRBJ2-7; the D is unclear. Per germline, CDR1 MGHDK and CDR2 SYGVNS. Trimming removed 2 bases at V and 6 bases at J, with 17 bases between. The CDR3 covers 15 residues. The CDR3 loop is CASSELHPARSEQYF. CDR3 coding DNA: TGTGCCAGCAGTGAACTCCACCCCGCTAGGAGCGAGCAGTACTTC.

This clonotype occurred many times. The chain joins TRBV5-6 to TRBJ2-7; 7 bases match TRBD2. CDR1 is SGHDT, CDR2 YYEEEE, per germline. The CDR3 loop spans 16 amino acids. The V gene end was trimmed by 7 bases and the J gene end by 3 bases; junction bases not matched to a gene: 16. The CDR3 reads CASRRRRAGVGYEQYF. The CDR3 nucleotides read TGTGCCAGCCGTCGTCGAAGGGCGGGAGTGGGCTACGAGCAGTACTTC.

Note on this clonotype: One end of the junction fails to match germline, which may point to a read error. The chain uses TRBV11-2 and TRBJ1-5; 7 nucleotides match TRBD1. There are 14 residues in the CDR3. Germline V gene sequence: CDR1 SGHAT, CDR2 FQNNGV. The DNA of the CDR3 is TGTACCAGCAGCGCGACAGGGTCTGATCAGCCCCAGCATTTT. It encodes CTSSATGSDQPQHF.

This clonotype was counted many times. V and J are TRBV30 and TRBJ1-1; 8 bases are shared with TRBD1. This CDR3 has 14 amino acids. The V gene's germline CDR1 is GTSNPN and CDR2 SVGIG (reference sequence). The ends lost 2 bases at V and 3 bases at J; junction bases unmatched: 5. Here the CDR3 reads CAWSRGRGHTEAFF. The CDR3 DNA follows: TGTGCCTGGAGTAGGGGCAGGGGGCACACTGAAGCTTTCTTT. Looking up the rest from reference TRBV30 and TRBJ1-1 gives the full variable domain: SQTIHQWPATLVQPVGSPLSLECTVEGTSNPNLYWYRQAAGRGLQLLFYSVGIGQISSEVPQNLSASRPQDRQFILSSKKLLLSDSGFYLCAWSRGRGHTEAFFGQGTRLTVV.

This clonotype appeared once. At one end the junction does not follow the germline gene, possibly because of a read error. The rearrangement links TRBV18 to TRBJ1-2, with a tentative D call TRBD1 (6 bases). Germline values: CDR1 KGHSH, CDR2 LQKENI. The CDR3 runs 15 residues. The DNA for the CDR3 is TGTGCCAGCTCACCACTGAGGACAGCTAACTATGACTACACCTTC. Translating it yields CASSPLRTANYDYTF.